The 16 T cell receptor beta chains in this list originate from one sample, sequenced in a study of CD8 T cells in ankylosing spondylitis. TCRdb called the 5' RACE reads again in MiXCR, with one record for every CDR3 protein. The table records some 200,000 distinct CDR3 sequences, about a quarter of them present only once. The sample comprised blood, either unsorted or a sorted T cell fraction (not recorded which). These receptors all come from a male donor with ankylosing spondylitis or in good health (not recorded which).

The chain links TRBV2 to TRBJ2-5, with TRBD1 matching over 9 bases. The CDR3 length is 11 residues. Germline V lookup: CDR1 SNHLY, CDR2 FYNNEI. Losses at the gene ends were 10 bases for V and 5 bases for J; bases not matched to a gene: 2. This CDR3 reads CATGQGETQYF. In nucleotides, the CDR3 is TGTGCCACCGGACAGGGGGAGACCCAGTACTTC. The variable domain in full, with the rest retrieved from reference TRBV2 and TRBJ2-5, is EPEVTQTPSHQVTQMGQEVILRCVPISNHLYFYWYRQILGQKVEFLVSFYNNEISEKSEIFDDQFSVERPDGSNFTLKIRSTKLEDSAMYFCATGQGETQYFGPGTRLLVL.

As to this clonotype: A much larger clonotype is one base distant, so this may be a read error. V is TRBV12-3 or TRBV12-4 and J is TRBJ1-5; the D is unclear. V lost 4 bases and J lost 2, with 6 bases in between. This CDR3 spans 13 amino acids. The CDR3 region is CASSSHGNQPQHF. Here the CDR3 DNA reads TGTGCCAGCAGTTCACATGGCAATCAGCCCCAGCATTTT.

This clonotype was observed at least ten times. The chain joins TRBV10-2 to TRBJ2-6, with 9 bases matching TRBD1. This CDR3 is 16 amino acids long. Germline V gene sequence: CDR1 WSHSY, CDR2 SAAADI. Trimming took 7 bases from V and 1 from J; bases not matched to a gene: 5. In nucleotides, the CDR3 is TGCGCCAGCACTCTACAGGGGGCGTCTGGGGCCAACGTCCTGACTTTC. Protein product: CASTLQGASGANVLTF.

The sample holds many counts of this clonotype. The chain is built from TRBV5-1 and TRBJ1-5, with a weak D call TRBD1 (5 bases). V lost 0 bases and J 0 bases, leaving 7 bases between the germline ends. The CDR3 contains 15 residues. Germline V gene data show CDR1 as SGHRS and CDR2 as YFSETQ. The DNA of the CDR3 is TGCGCCAGCAGCTTGGGACAGTATAGCAATCAGCCCCAGCATTTT. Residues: CASSLGQYSNQPQHF.

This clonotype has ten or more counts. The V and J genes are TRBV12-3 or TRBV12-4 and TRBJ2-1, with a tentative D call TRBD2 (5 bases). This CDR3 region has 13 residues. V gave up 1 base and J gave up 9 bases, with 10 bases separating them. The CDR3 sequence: CASSLDSSTEQFF. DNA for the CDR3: TGTGCCAGCAGTTTAGACTCTAGCACTGAGCAGTTCTTC.

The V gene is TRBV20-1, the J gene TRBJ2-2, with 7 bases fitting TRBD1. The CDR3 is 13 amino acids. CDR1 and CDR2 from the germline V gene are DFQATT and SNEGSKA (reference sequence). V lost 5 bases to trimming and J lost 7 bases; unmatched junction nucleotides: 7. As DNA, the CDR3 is TGCAGTGCTCGGACAGGTCGTGACGGGGAGCTGTTTTTT. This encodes CSARTGRDGELFF.

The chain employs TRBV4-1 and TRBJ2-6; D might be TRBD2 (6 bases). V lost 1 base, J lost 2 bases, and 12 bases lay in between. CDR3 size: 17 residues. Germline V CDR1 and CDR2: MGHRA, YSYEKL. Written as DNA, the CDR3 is TGCGCCAGCAGCCAAGTGGCGGGAACGACTGGGGCCAACGTCCTGACTTTC. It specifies CASSQVAGTTGANVLTF.

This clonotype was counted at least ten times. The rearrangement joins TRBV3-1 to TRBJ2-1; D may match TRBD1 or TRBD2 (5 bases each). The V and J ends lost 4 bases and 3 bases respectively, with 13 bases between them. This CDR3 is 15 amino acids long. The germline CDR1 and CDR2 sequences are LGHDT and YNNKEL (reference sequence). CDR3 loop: CASSLSRDLYNEQFF. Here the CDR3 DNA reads TGTGCCAGCAGCCTCAGCCGGGACCTCTACAATGAGCAGTTCTTC.

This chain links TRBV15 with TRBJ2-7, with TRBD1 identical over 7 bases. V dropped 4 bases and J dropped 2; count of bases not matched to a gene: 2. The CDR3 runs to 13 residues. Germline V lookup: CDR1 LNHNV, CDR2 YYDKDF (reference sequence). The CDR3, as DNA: TGTGCCACCAGCATGGGGACAGCCTACGAGCAGTACTTC. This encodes CATSMGTAYEQYF.

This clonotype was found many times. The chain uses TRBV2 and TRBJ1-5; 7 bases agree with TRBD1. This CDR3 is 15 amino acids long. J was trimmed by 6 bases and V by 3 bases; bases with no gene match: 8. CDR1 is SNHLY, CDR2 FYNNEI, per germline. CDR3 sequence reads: CASSERQGVIQPQHF. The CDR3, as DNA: TGTGCCAGCAGTGAGAGACAGGGTGTGATTCAGCCCCAGCATTTT.

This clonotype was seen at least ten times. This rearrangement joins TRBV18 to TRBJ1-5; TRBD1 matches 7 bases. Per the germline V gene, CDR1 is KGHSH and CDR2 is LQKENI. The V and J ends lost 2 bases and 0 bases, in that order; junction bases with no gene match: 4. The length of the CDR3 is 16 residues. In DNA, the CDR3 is TGTGCCAGCTCACCATCGACAGGGAATAGCAATCAGCCCCAGCATTTT. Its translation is CASSPSTGNSNQPQHF.

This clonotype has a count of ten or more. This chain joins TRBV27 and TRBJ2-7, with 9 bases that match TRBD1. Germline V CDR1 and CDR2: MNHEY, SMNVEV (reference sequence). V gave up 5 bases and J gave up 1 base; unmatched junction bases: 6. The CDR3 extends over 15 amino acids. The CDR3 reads CASSAGTGSSYEQYF. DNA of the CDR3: TGTGCCAGCAGTGCTGGGACAGGGAGTTCCTACGAGCAGTACTTC.

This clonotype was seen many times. DNA of the CDR3: TGCAGTGCTAGAGGGAGCAAGGACAGTCAAGAGACCCAGTACTTC. Residues: CSARGSKDSQETQYF. The V call is TRBV20-1, the J call TRBJ2-5; the D gene is possibly TRBD1 (6 bases). Trimming pared 1 base from V and 2 bases from J, leaving 14 bases between. Germline values: CDR1 DFQATT, CDR2 SNEGSKA (reference sequence). The CDR3 is made up of 15 amino acids.

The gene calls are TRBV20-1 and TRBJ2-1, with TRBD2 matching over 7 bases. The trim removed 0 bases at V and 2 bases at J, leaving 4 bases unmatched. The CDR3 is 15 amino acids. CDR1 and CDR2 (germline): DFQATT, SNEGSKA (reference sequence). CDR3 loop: CSARETSSTYNEQFF. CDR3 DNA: TGCAGTGCTAGAGAGACTAGCAGTACCTACAATGAGCAGTTCTTC.

CDR3 amino acids: CIARRDPRTEAFF. For the CDR3, the DNA is TGCATTGCGAGGCGGGATCCGCGCACTGAAGCTTTCTTT. The chain joins TRBV20-1 to TRBJ1-1; D is uncertain. CDR1 is DFQATT, CDR2 SNEGSKA, per germline (reference sequence). The CDR3 spans 13 residues.

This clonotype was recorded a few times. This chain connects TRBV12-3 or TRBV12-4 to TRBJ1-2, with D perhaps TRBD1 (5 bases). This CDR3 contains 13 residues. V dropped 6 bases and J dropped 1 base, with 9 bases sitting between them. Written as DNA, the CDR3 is TGTGCCAGCAGCCACAGGAGTAACTATGGCTACACCTTC. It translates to CASSHRSNYGYTF.